The present entry profiles one TCR beta chain with its context. Its antigen is not known. The PCR was carried out with 60 Vbeta primers and 13 Jbeta primers. The assay was immunoSEQ multiplex PCR, and TCRdb's table has in-frame clones only and misses some. The sample shows fewer than 130,000 clones, around 79% of them seen only once. The data belong to a study of cytomegalovirus exposure and HLA in healthy donors. Study results and caveats: It was only CMV serostatus that was available as immune exposure information. As a later analysis showed, a missense DCLRE1C variant was linked to trimming of TCR beta V- and J-genes. In vitro, three CMV-associated chains proved specific for CMV antigens.

This CDR3 is 11 amino acids long. The V gene's germline CDR1 is DFQATT and CDR2 SNEGSKA (reference sequence). Trimming removed 3 bases at V and 10 bases at J, with 10 bases between. The chain uses TRBV20-1 and TRBJ2-1; D perhaps matches TRBD1 (5 bases). This clonotype originated in a woman in her forties in good health and CMV-seronegative. The sequencing sample was made of PBMCs. The CDR3 loop reads CSARARTEQFF. CDR3 coding DNA: TGCAGTGCTAGGGCTAGGACAGAGCAGTTCTTC.